Each of the 2 T cell receptor beta chains below was sequenced from the same sample in a study of shared T cell receptors in the human thymus. The data were produced by immunoSEQ multiplex PCR, yet TCRdb's version contains in-frame clones alone and is incomplete. The table records 55,000 to 80,000 clones, roughly 96% of them present only once. The specimen sequenced was thymocytes. These receptors all stem from a human donor.

J is TRBJ1-1 and V is TRBV11-2, with D uncertain. This CDR3 spans 13 amino acids. Per germline, CDR1 SGHAT and CDR2 FQNNGV. The V end lost 8 bases, the J end lost 1 base, and 11 bases lay between the germline ends. CDR3 loop: CASDKLGNTEAFF. CDR3 bases: TGTGCCAGCGACAAACTGGGGAACACTGAAGCTTTCTTT. The full variable domain, completed using reference TRBV11-2 and TRBJ1-1, is EAGVAQSPRYKIIEKRQSVAFWCNPISGHATLYWYQQILGQGPKLLIQFQNNGVVDDSQLPKDRFSAERLKGVDSTLKIQPAKLEDSAVYLCASDKLGNTEAFFGQGTRLTVV.

This chain links TRBV6-5 with TRBJ1-6; 8 bases are a match to TRBD1. The CDR3 covers 14 residues. CDR1 is MNHEY and CDR2 is SVGAGI in the germline V gene. Trimming cost V 5 bases and J 8 bases; bases outside gene matches: 5. In nucleotides, the CDR3 is TGTGCCAGCAGTACAACAGGGGGTGATTCACCCCTCCACTTT. This gives the protein CASSTTGGDSPLHF.